The rows below give T cell receptor beta chains drawn from one sample of a study of beta chain features in type 1 diabetes. The repertoire was sequenced with immunoSEQ multiplex PCR; TCRdb's copy has only in-frame clones and lacks some. The sample lists approximately 150,000 clones; 13% were seen once. Source material: central memory CD4+ T cells from blood. The receptor set was obtained from a man younger than 30 with type 1 diabetes. Both conserved end residues are part of each CDR3. The D gene is left open where the match is weak. The size of a clone is reported for some rows only, either as once, few or many, or as a class for expanded clones.

d_call	v_call	j_call	clone_size	cdr3_aa	cdr3_nt
NA	TRBV5-4	TRBJ2-1	few	CASSLPTYYNEQFF	TGTGCCAGCAGCTTGCCAACTTACTACAATGAGCAGTTCTTC
NA	TRBV2	TRBJ1-2	NA	CASIAGDGNYGYTF	TGTGCCAGCATTGCAGGGGATGGAAACTATGGCTACACCTTC
NA	TRBV2	TRBJ2-7	many	CASRSTVTIF	TGTGCCAGCAGATCGACAGTGACGATCTTC
TRBD2	TRBV5-1	TRBJ2-7	few	CASSVGLAGASREQYF	TGCGCCAGCAGCGTCGGACTAGCGGGGGCCTCTAGGGAGCAGTACTTC
NA	TRBV6-5	TRBJ1-2	few	CASKPEGDGYTF	TGTGCCAGCAAACCGGAGGGGGATGGCTACACCTTC
NA	TRBV27	TRBJ1-6	NA	CASSWGGPSSYNSPLHF	TGTGCCAGCAGTTGGGGTGGGCCAAGCTCCTATAATTCACCCCTCCACTTT
TRBD1	TRBV19	TRBJ1-2	few	CASQDRGAYGYTF	TGTGCCAGTCAGGACAGGGGGGCCTATGGCTACACCTTC
NA	TRBV19	TRBJ1-1	NA	CASSIGWQGATEAFF	TGTGCCAGTAGTATAGGGTGGCAGGGAGCCACTGAAGCTTTCTTT
NA	TRBV29-1	TRBJ2-5	NA	CSVEANSWETQYF	TGCAGCGTTGAAGCGAACAGCTGGGAGACCCAGTACTTC
TRBD1	TRBV29-1	TRBJ2-3	few	CSAPDRASTDTQYF	TGCAGCGCCCCGGACAGGGCCAGCACAGATACGCAGTATTTT
TRBD2	TRBV6-5	TRBJ2-3	NA	CASSYSNLAGGLTQYF	TGTGCCAGCAGTTACTCGAATCTAGCGGGGGGGCTTACGCAGTATTTT
NA	TRBV7-6	TRBJ2-3	few	CASSLAGGRTDTQYF	TGTGCCAGCAGCTTAGCGGGGGGACGCACAGATACGCAGTATTTT
NA	TRBV6-6	TRBJ2-5	many	CASSRQETQYF	TGTGCCAGCAGCCGTCAAGAGACCCAGTACTTC
NA	TRBV9	TRBJ1-6	few	CASSSSNSPLHF	TGTGCCAGCAGCTCATCGAATTCACCCCTCCACTTT
NA	TRBV19	TRBJ2-7	NA	CASSIGEGYEQYF	TGTGCCAGTAGTATAGGCGAGGGATACGAGCAGTACTTC
NA	TRBV20-1	TRBJ2-5	NA	CSAPQETQYF	TGCAGTGCTCCTCAAGAGACCCAGTACTTC
TRBD1	TRBV5-4	TRBJ2-6	few	CASRRTGPSGANVLTF	TGTGCCAGCAGACGGACAGGCCCCTCTGGGGCCAACGTCCTGACTTTC
NA	TRBV11-2	TRBJ1-1	few	CASSWPGQNTEAFF	TGTGCCAGCAGCTGGCCGGGACAGAACACTGAAGCTTTCTTT
NA	TRBV30	TRBJ1-5	many	CAWSPDTNQPQHF	TGTGCCTGGAGTCCCGATACCAATCAGCCCCAGCATTTT
TRBD1	TRBV7-9	TRBJ1-2	NA	CASSSQGDNGYTF	TGTGCCAGCAGCTCACAGGGGGACAATGGCTACACCTTC
TRBD1	TRBV5-1	TRBJ1-2	few	CASSYTGARGYTF	TGCGCCAGCAGTTACACAGGGGCCCGGGGCTACACCTTC
NA	TRBV27	TRBJ2-5	many	CASSSSTRWTQYF	TGTGCCAGCAGTTCGTCGACTAGGTGGACCCAGTACTTC
NA	TRBV6-1	TRBJ2-1	few	CASSDPTRGIINEQFF	TGTGCCAGCAGTGATCCGACGCGGGGAATCATCAATGAGCAGTTCTTC
NA	TRBV7-9	TRBJ2-2	NA	CASSLDSSGISGELFF	TGTGCCAGCAGCTTAGATAGTAGCGGCATATCCGGGGAGCTGTTTTTT
TRBD2	TRBV29-1	TRBJ2-5	NA	CSVDFGASGATAQYF	TGCAGCGTTGACTTCGGGGCTAGCGGTGCGACGGCCCAGTACTTC
NA	TRBV4-2	TRBJ2-2	NA	CASSQGTNTGELFF	TGTGCCAGCAGCCAGGGGACGAACACCGGGGAGCTGTTTTTT
NA	TRBV30	TRBJ1-3	few	CAWSGSSRAGNTIYF	TGTGCCTGGAGTGGATCATCCAGGGCGGGAAACACCATATATTTT
NA	TRBV9	TRBJ2-7	NA	CASSVSAGSLYEQYF	TGTGCCAGCAGCGTATCGGCGGGCAGTCTCTACGAGCAGTACTTC
TRBD2	TRBV5-5	TRBJ2-7	few	CASSFIPPLAGGINYEQYF	TGTGCCAGCAGCTTCATTCCCCCGCTAGCCGGGGGGATCAACTACGAGCAGTACTTC
NA	TRBV28	TRBJ1-1	few	CASRIQGTEAFF	TGTGCCAGCAGAATACAGGGTACCGAAGCTTTCTTT
NA	TRBV13	TRBJ1-1	NA	CASSLGRRNTEAFF	TGTGCCAGCAGCTTAGGCCGGAGGAACACTGAAGCTTTCTTT
NA	TRBV28	TRBJ1-1	NA	CASSLPGVSAFF	TGTGCCAGCAGTTTGCCAGGGGTTTCAGCTTTCTTT
TRBD2	TRBV7-6	TRBJ2-5	NA	CASRGGLKTQYF	TGTGCCTCTCGGGGGGGGCTGAAGACCCAGTACTTC
NA	TRBV7-3	TRBJ1-2	few	CASSLGAGPNRGYTF	TGTGCCAGCAGCTTAGGGGCAGGCCCCAACAGGGGCTACACCTTC
NA	TRBV5-1	TRBJ1-2	NA	CASSLEGFNGYTF	TGCGCCAGCAGCTTGGAAGGGTTTAATGGCTACACCTTC
NA	TRBV7-9	TRBJ2-1	many	CASSSSPIAAGEQFF	TGTGCCAGCAGCTCCTCCCCTATCGCCGCGGGTGAGCAGTTCTTC
NA	TRBV4-1	TRBJ1-5	NA	CASSQESSGQPQHF	TGCGCCAGCAGCCAAGAATCCTCGGGGCAGCCCCAGCATTTT
NA	TRBV7-2	TRBJ1-4	NA	CASSLSRMNEKLFF	TGTGCCAGCAGCTTAAGTAGGATGAATGAAAAACTGTTTTTT
NA	TRBV5-1	TRBJ1-4	NA	CASSLERGTNEKLFF	TGCGCCAGCAGCTTGGAAAGGGGCACTAATGAAAAACTGTTTTTT
NA	TRBV6-1	TRBJ1-2	NA	CASSVDYGYTF	TGTGCCAGCAGTGTAGACTATGGCTACACCTTC
TRBD2	TRBV7-4	TRBJ2-7	few	CASSPALSGTRGHEQYF	TGTGCCAGCAGCCCAGCGCTCTCCGGGACTAGGGGCCACGAGCAGTACTTC